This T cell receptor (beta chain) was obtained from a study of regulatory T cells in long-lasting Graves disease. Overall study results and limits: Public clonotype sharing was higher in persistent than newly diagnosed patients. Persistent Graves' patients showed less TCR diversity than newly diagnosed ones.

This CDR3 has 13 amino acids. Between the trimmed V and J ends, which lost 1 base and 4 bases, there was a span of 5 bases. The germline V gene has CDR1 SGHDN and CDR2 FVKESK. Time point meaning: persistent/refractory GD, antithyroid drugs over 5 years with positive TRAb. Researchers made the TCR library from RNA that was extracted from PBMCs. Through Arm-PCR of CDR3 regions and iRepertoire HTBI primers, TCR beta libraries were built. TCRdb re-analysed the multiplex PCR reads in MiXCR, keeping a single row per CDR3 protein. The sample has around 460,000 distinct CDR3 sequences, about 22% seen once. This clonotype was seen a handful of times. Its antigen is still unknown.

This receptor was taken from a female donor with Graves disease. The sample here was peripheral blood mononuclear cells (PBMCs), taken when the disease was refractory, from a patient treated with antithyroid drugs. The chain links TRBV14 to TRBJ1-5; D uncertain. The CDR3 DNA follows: TGTGCCAGCAGCCAAGGGCGTAATCAGCCCCAGCATTTT. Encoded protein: CASSQGRNQPQHF.